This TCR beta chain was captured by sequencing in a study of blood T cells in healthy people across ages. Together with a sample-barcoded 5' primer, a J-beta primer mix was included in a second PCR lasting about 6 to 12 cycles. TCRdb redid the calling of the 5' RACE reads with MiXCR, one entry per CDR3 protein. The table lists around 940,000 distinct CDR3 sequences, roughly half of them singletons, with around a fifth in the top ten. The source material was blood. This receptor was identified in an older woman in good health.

CDR3: CSVTSWGTRLYEQYF. CDR3 nucleotide sequence: TGCAGCGTTACATCATGGGGGACACGTCTTTACGAGCAGTACTTC. This rearrangement joins TRBV29-1 to TRBJ2-7, with D possibly matching TRBD1 (6 bases). The CDR3 has 15 residues. Germline CDR1 reads SQVTM; CDR2 reads ANQGSEA. Trimming left V 5 bases short and J 4 bases short, with 21 bases between.